This T cell receptor (beta chain) was sequenced for a study of cytomegalovirus exposure and HLA in healthy donors. General study findings and limits: As confirmed in vitro, a few CMV-associated chains were specific for CMV antigens. A highly shared variant cluster was judged a likely technical artifact.

Worth noting for this clone: Antigen unknown.

The CDR3 is 11 amino acids. Germline V gene data show CDR1 as MGHDK and CDR2 as SYGVNS. V gave up 6 bases and J gave up 8 bases, with 7 bases separating them. PCR employed 60 Vbeta and 13 Jbeta primers. Using immunoSEQ multiplex PCR, the repertoire was profiled, and TCRdb retains in-frame clones only, with some absent. The data hold around 150,000 clones, with about three quarters observed a single time. The sample was PBMCs. The sequence was collected from a man between 18 and 35 years old in good health and CMV-seronegative. The chain has TRBV25-1 and TRBJ1-4; D gene ambiguous. DNA for the CDR3: TGTGCCAGCAGCTACCTAGAAAAACTGTTTTTT. Its translation is CASSYLEKLFF. The full variable domain, rest sourced from reference TRBV25-1 and TRBJ1-4, is EADIYQTPRYLVIGTGKKITLECSQTMGHDKMYWYQQDPGMELHLIHYSYGVNSTEKGDLSSESTVSRIRTEHFPLTLESARPSHTSQYLCASSYLEKLFFGSGTQLSVL.